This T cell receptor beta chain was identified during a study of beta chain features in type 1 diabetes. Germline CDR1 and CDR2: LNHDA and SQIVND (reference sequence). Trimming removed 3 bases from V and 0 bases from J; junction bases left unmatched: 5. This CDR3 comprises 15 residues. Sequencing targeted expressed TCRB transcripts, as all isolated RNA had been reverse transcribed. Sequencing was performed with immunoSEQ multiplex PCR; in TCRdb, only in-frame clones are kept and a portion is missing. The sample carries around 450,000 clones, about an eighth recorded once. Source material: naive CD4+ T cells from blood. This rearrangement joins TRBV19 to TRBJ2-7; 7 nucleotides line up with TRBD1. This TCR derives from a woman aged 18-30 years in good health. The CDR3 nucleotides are TGTGCCAGTAGTATCCGACAGGGAAACTCCTACGAGCAGTACTTC. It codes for CASSIRQGNSYEQYF.